This is a list of T cell receptor beta chains from one sample in a study of identical twins. TCRdb re-called the 5' RACE reads through MiXCR, storing one row per CDR3 protein. The sample includes 100,000 or so distinct CDR3 sequences, just under 6% seen only once; the top ten take less than 15%. The sample consisted of memory T cells sorted from blood. The receptor source for this set is a woman between 50 and 59 years old in good health. Both conserved end residues are part of each CDR3. A D gene is named only where the DNA matches it firmly. Size is stated for part of the rows, as once, few or many counts, or as a class when the clone is expanded.

j_gene: TRBJ2-1; d_gene: NA; abundance: many; v_gene: TRBV20-1; CDR3nt: TGCAGTGTTCCGGAGGGCTCCTACAATGAGCAGTTCTTC; CDR3aa: CSVPEGSYNEQFF
j_gene: TRBJ2-6; d_gene: NA; abundance: many; v_gene: TRBV20-1; CDR3nt: TGCAGTGCCGGGGCTGGGGCCAACGTCCTGACTTTC; CDR3aa: CSAGAGANVLTF
j_gene: TRBJ2-3; d_gene: TRBD2; abundance: many; v_gene: TRBV5-1; CDR3nt: TGCGCCAGCCATTCCGGGACTAGCGGGAGCGGAGATACGCAGTATTTT; CDR3aa: CASHSGTSGSGDTQYF
j_gene: TRBJ2-5; d_gene: TRBD2; abundance: many; v_gene: TRBV20-1; CDR3nt: TGCAGTGCCAACCTAGCGGGAACAGAGACCCAGTACTTC; CDR3aa: CSANLAGTETQYF
j_gene: TRBJ2-1; d_gene: TRBD2; abundance: many; v_gene: TRBV5-1; CDR3nt: TGCGCCACCCGGGGGGGAAAAAATGAGCAGTTCTTC; CDR3aa: CATRGGKNEQFF
j_gene: TRBJ2-3; d_gene: TRBD2; abundance: many; v_gene: TRBV20-1; CDR3nt: TGCAGTGCTAGAGACTCTGAGCGGGGAATCTTGTCAGATACGCAGTATTTT; CDR3aa: CSARDSERGILSDTQYF
j_gene: TRBJ2-1; d_gene: NA; abundance: many; v_gene: TRBV20-1; CDR3nt: TGCAGTGCCCCTGGCGGGACCCGCAATGAGCAGTTCTTC; CDR3aa: CSAPGGTRNEQFF
j_gene: TRBJ1-1; d_gene: TRBD1; abundance: many; v_gene: TRBV2; CDR3nt: TGTGCCAGCCCGGACAGGGTCGTCACTGAAGCTTTCTTT; CDR3aa: CASPDRVVTEAFF
j_gene: TRBJ2-1; d_gene: NA; abundance: many; v_gene: TRBV11-2; CDR3nt: TGTGCCAGCAGCTTAAACAGGAATCATGGGAATGAGCAGTTCTTC; CDR3aa: CASSLNRNHGNEQFF
j_gene: TRBJ2-1; d_gene: NA; abundance: many; v_gene: TRBV3-1; CDR3nt: TGTGCCAGCAGCCAAGGGGCTCACTCCTACAATGAGCAGTTCTTC; CDR3aa: CASSQGAHSYNEQFF
j_gene: TRBJ1-2; d_gene: TRBD1; abundance: many; v_gene: TRBV5-1; CDR3nt: TGCGCCAGCAGCTCCGGGACAGGGAATGATGGCTACACCTTC; CDR3aa: CASSSGTGNDGYTF
j_gene: TRBJ1-3; d_gene: NA; abundance: NA; v_gene: TRBV7-8; CDR3nt: TGTGCCAGCAGCTACTGGGGGAACTCTGGAAACACCATATATTTT; CDR3aa: CASSYWGNSGNTIYF
j_gene: TRBJ1-6; d_gene: NA; abundance: many; v_gene: TRBV15; CDR3nt: TGTGCCACCAGCAGAGAGGACGGTTATTCACCCCTCCACTTT; CDR3aa: CATSREDGYSPLHF
j_gene: TRBJ2-4; d_gene: NA; abundance: few; v_gene: TRBV20-1; CDR3nt: TGCAGTGCTGGGGGTGCGGGTGTGAGGGACATTCAGTACTTC; CDR3aa: CSAGGAGVRDIQYF
j_gene: TRBJ2-5; d_gene: TRBD2; abundance: NA; v_gene: TRBV4-1; CDR3nt: TGCGCCAGCAGCCGTTTACTAGCGGGAGTTTCAGTGGGGGCCCAGTACTTC; CDR3aa: CASSRLLAGVSVGAQYF
j_gene: TRBJ1-1; d_gene: NA; abundance: many; v_gene: TRBV19; CDR3nt: TGTGCCAGCCTCGATTTGGCAGGGGAGACTGAAGCTTTCTTT; CDR3aa: CASLDLAGETEAFF
j_gene: TRBJ2-5; d_gene: TRBD2; abundance: many; v_gene: TRBV20-1; CDR3nt: TGCAGTGCCGTACTAGCGGGACATTCTCAAGAGACCCAGTACTTC; CDR3aa: CSAVLAGHSQETQYF
j_gene: TRBJ2-3; d_gene: NA; abundance: once; v_gene: TRBV7-6; CDR3nt: TGTGCCAGCAGCTTACCACGGGAGCGGGATACGCAGTATTTT; CDR3aa: CASSLPRERDTQYF
j_gene: TRBJ2-3; d_gene: NA; abundance: NA; v_gene: TRBV29-1; CDR3nt: TGCAGCGTTGAAGAAGGTCGACGGAGCACAGATACGCAGTATTTT; CDR3aa: CSVEEGRRSTDTQYF
j_gene: TRBJ2-6; d_gene: TRBD1; abundance: many; v_gene: TRBV20-1; CDR3nt: TGCAGTGCTTCAGGACAGGGGGTAACCTCTGGGGCCAACGTCCTGACTTTC; CDR3aa: CSASGQGVTSGANVLTF
j_gene: TRBJ2-5; d_gene: NA; abundance: many; v_gene: TRBV20-1; CDR3nt: TGCAGTGCCGCCTTACTGGGAGGAGAGACCCAGTACTTC; CDR3aa: CSAALLGGETQYF
j_gene: TRBJ2-1; d_gene: NA; abundance: many; v_gene: TRBV7-9; CDR3nt: TGTGCCAGCAGCTCACCGACTGGGCCCCAATACAATGAGCAGTTCTTC; CDR3aa: CASSSPTGPQYNEQFF
j_gene: TRBJ1-6; d_gene: NA; abundance: many; v_gene: TRBV18; CDR3nt: TGTGCCAGCTCACCAACAAATTCACCCCTCCACTTT; CDR3aa: CASSPTNSPLHF
j_gene: TRBJ2-5; d_gene: NA; abundance: NA; v_gene: TRBV11-1; CDR3nt: TGTGCCAGCAGCTTAGGAAGCCTCGGGCAGCTGAGAGGGGAGACCCAGTACTTC; CDR3aa: CASSLGSLGQLRGETQYF
j_gene: TRBJ1-2; d_gene: NA; abundance: few; v_gene: TRBV5-4; CDR3nt: TGTGCCAGCAGCTCTCCACGGACAGACGGCTACACCTTC; CDR3aa: CASSSPRTDGYTF
j_gene: TRBJ2-7; d_gene: NA; abundance: many; v_gene: TRBV30; CDR3nt: TGTGCCTGGAGGAGGTCGGGCTACGAGCAGTACTTC; CDR3aa: CAWRRSGYEQYF
j_gene: TRBJ1-2; d_gene: NA; abundance: NA; v_gene: TRBV6-5; CDR3nt: TGTGCCAGCAGTCAAAACCTGGGCCAGGGTTTGTACACCTTC; CDR3aa: CASSQNLGQGLYTF
j_gene: TRBJ1-2; d_gene: TRBD1; abundance: many; v_gene: TRBV5-1; CDR3nt: TGCGCCAGCAGCTTGGCCGGACAGGGCATCGACTATGGCTACACCTTC; CDR3aa: CASSLAGQGIDYGYTF
j_gene: TRBJ1-1; d_gene: NA; abundance: many; v_gene: TRBV29-1; CDR3nt: TGCAGCGCTTTACCCGGGGTAGGCCGCACTGAAGCTTTCTTT; CDR3aa: CSALPGVGRTEAFF
j_gene: TRBJ1-2; d_gene: NA; abundance: many; v_gene: TRBV6-4; CDR3nt: TGTGCCAGCAGTGACGAGTATGGCTACACCTTC; CDR3aa: CASSDEYGYTF
j_gene: TRBJ2-5; d_gene: NA; abundance: many; v_gene: TRBV15; CDR3nt: TGTGCCACCAGCAGAGTTCGATTCCTGGCGGCAACCCAAGAGACCCAGTACTTC; CDR3aa: CATSRVRFLAATQETQYF
j_gene: TRBJ1-5; d_gene: NA; abundance: many; v_gene: TRBV6-1; CDR3nt: TGTGCCAGCAGGGCCGTTGATGGATTTCAGCCCCAGCATTTT; CDR3aa: CASRAVDGFQPQHF
j_gene: TRBJ2-1; d_gene: TRBD1; abundance: NA; v_gene: TRBV29-1; CDR3nt: TGCAGCGTCCGGACAGGGGCCGGGGGAATTCTCAATGAGCAGTTCTTC; CDR3aa: CSVRTGAGGILNEQFF
j_gene: TRBJ2-3; d_gene: NA; abundance: many; v_gene: TRBV20-1; CDR3nt: TGCAGTGCTAGAGGAGGTGCAGATACGCAGTATTTT; CDR3aa: CSARGGADTQYF
j_gene: TRBJ2-7; d_gene: NA; abundance: many; v_gene: TRBV7-9; CDR3nt: TGTGCCAGCAGCTTCCCGGGACAAACCTACGAGCAGTACTTC; CDR3aa: CASSFPGQTYEQYF
j_gene: TRBJ1-2; d_gene: NA; abundance: many; v_gene: TRBV2; CDR3nt: TGTGCCAGCAGTATCCAGGGGCGCTATGGCTACACCTTC; CDR3aa: CASSIQGRYGYTF
j_gene: TRBJ2-5; d_gene: NA; abundance: few; v_gene: TRBV5-4; CDR3nt: TGTGCCAGCAGCTTGTCTCTAACGGAGACCCAGTACTTC; CDR3aa: CASSLSLTETQYF
j_gene: TRBJ2-1; d_gene: TRBD1; abundance: many; v_gene: TRBV12-5; CDR3nt: TGTGCTAGTGGATTCGACAGGGGCTCCTACAATGAGCAGTTCTTC; CDR3aa: CASGFDRGSYNEQFF
j_gene: TRBJ2-7; d_gene: TRBD2; abundance: NA; v_gene: TRBV11-1; CDR3nt: TGTGCCAGCAGCTTCGAGGTTGGTGGGACTAGCGGGATGGAGCAGTACTTC; CDR3aa: CASSFEVGGTSGMEQYF
j_gene: TRBJ1-3; d_gene: NA; abundance: NA; v_gene: TRBV2; CDR3nt: TGTGCCAGCAGTGACAGGGCCAAGGTTGGAAACACCATATATTTT; CDR3aa: CASSDRAKVGNTIYF
j_gene: TRBJ2-1; d_gene: TRBD2; abundance: many; v_gene: TRBV5-1; CDR3nt: TGCGCCAGCAGCTTGGGAGGGGTCCAGCGGGGCTCCTACAATGAGCAGTTCTTC; CDR3aa: CASSLGGVQRGSYNEQFF
j_gene: TRBJ2-3; d_gene: NA; abundance: many; v_gene: TRBV5-1; CDR3nt: TGCGCCAGCAGCCCTGGAGATACGCAGTATTTT; CDR3aa: CASSPGDTQYF
j_gene: TRBJ2-7; d_gene: TRBD1; abundance: many; v_gene: TRBV5-1; CDR3nt: TGCGCCAGCAGCTTGGCCCCACCTTCCCCGGGACAGGCAACCTACGAGCAGTACTTC; CDR3aa: CASSLAPPSPGQATYEQYF
j_gene: TRBJ2-1; d_gene: TRBD2; abundance: many; v_gene: TRBV20-1; CDR3nt: TGCAGTGCTAGAGATCTAGCGGGCAATGAGCAGTTCTTC; CDR3aa: CSARDLAGNEQFF
j_gene: TRBJ2-3; d_gene: NA; abundance: few; v_gene: TRBV7-2; CDR3nt: TGTGCCAGCAGCTGGGTCCGGGGAGATACGCAGTATTTT; CDR3aa: CASSWVRGDTQYF
j_gene: TRBJ2-1; d_gene: NA; abundance: few; v_gene: TRBV24-1; CDR3nt: TGTGCCACCAGTGATTACACGAGCTCCTACAATGAGCAGTTCTTC; CDR3aa: CATSDYTSSYNEQFF
j_gene: TRBJ2-3; d_gene: NA; abundance: many; v_gene: TRBV11-3; CDR3nt: TGTGCCAGCAGGGGGGGAAGCACAGATACGCAGTATTTT; CDR3aa: CASRGGSTDTQYF
j_gene: TRBJ1-3; d_gene: NA; abundance: NA; v_gene: TRBV6-5; CDR3nt: TGTGCCAGCAGTTACGGGATCTCTGGAAACACCATATATTTT; CDR3aa: CASSYGISGNTIYF
j_gene: TRBJ2-2; d_gene: NA; abundance: NA; v_gene: TRBV19; CDR3nt: TGTGCCAGTAAGAGTCTATTGAACACCGGGGAGCTGTTTTTT; CDR3aa: CASKSLLNTGELFF
j_gene: TRBJ2-1; d_gene: TRBD2; abundance: few; v_gene: TRBV12-3/TRBV12-4; CDR3nt: TGTGCCAGCACCTCGGGGGGACGCAATGAGCAGTTCTTC; CDR3aa: CASTSGGRNEQFF
j_gene: TRBJ1-4; d_gene: NA; abundance: few; v_gene: TRBV3-1; CDR3nt: TGTGCCAGCAGCACGGACGGATCAAGACGAGGGGAAAAACTGTTTTTT; CDR3aa: CASSTDGSRRGEKLFF
j_gene: TRBJ2-1; d_gene: NA; abundance: many; v_gene: TRBV10-2; CDR3nt: TGCGCCAGCAGTGAGTCGTCAGGCCAATATCACAATGAGCAGTTCTTC; CDR3aa: CASSESSGQYHNEQFF
j_gene: TRBJ1-2; d_gene: TRBD1; abundance: many; v_gene: TRBV11-2; CDR3nt: TGTGCCAGCAGCTTCCAGGGGGCAGTCTATGGCTACACCTTC; CDR3aa: CASSFQGAVYGYTF